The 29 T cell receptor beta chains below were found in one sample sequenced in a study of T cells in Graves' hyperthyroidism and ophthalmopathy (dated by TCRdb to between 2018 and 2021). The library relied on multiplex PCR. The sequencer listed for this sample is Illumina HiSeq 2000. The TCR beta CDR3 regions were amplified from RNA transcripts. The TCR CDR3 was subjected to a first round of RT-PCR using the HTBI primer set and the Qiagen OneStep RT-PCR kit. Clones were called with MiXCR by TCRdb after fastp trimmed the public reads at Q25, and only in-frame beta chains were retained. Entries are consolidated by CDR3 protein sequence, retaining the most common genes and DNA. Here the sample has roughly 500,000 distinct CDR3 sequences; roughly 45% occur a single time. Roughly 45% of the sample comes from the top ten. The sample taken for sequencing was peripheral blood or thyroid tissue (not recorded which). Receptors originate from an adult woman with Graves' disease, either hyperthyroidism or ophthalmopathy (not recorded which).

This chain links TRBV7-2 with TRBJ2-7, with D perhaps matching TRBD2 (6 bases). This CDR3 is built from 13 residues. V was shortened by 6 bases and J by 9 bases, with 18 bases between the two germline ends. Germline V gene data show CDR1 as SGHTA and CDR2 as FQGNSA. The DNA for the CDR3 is TGTGCCAGCAGGGCCACCGCGGGGTTAGGGCAGTACTTC. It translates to CASRATAGLGQYF.

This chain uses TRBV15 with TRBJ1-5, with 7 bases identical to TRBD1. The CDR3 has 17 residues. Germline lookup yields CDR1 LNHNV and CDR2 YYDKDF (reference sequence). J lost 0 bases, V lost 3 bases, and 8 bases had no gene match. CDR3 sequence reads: CATSSTIQGLSNQPQHF. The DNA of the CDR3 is TGTGCCACCAGCAGTACGATACAGGGGCTTAGCAATCAGCCCCAGCATTTT.

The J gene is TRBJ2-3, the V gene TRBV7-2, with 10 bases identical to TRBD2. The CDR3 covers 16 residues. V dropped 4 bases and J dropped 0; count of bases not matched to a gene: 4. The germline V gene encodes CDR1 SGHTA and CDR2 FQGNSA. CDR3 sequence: CASSSTSGLSTDTQYF. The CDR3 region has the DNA TGTGCCAGCAGCTCGACTAGCGGGCTTAGCACAGATACGCAGTATTTT.

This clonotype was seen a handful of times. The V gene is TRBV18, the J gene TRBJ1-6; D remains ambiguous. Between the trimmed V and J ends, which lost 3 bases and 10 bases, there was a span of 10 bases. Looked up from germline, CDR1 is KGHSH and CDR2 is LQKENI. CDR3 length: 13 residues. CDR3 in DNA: TGTGCCAGCTCACCTGACGTAGACTCACCCCTCCACTTT. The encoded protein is CASSPDVDSPLHF.

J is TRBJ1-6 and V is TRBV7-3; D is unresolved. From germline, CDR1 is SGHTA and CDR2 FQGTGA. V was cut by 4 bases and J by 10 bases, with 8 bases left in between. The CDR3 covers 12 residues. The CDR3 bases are TGTGCCAGCAGCTCGATTGGGTCACCCCTCCACTTT. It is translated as CASSSIGSPLHF. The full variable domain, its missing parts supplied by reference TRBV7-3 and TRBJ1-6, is GAGVSQTPSNKVTEKGKYVELRCDPISGHTALYWYRQSLGQGPEFLIYFQGTGAADDSGLPNDRFFAVRPEGSVSTLKIQRTERGDSAVYLCASSSIGSPLHFGNGTRLTVT.

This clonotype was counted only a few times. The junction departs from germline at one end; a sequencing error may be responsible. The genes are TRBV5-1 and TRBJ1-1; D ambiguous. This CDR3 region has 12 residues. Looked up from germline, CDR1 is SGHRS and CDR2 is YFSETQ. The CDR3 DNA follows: TGTGCCACCCCCGATCCGAAGACTGAAGCTTTCTTT. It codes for CATPDPKTEAFF.

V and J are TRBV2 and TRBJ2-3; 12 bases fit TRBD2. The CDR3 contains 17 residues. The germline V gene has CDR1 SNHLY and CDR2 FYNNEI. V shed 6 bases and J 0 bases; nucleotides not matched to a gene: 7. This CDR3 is CASSQTGTSGSTDTQYF. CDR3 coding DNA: TGTGCCAGCAGCCAAACCGGGACTAGCGGGAGCACAGATACGCAGTATTTT.

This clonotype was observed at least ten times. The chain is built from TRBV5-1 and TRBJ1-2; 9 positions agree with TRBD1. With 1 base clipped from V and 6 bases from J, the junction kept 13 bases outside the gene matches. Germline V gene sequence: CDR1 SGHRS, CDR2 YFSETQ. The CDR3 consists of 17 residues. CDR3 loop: CASSLRVSTGGLNGYTF. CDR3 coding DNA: TGCGCCAGCAGCTTGCGGGTCTCGACAGGGGGATTGAATGGCTACACCTTC. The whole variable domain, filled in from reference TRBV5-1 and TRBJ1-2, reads KAGVTQTPRYLIKTRGQQVTLSCSPISGHRSVSWYQQTPGQGLQFLFEYFSETQRNKGNFPGRFSGRQFSNSRSEMNVSTLELGDSALYLCASSLRVSTGGLNGYTFGSGTRLTVV.

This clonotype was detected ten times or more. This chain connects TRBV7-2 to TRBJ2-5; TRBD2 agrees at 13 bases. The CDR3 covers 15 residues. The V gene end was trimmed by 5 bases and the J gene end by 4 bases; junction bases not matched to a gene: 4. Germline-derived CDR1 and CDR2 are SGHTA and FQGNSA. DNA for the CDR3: TGTGCCAGCAGCCCCTGGACTAGCGGGGGAGAGACCCAGTACTTC. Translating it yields CASSPWTSGGETQYF. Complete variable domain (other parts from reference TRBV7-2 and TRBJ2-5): GAGVSQSPSNKVTEKGKDVELRCDPISGHTALYWYRQSLGQGLEFLIYFQGNSAPDKSGLPSDRFSAERTGGSVSTLTIQRTQQEDSAVYLCASSPWTSGGETQYFGPGTRLLVL.

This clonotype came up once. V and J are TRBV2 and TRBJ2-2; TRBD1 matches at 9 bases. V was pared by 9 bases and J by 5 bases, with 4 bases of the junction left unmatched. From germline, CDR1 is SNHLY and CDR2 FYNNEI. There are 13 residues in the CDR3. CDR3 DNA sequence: TGTGCCAGGACAGGGGGAGGAACCGGGGAGCTGTTTTTT. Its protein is CARTGGGTGELFF.

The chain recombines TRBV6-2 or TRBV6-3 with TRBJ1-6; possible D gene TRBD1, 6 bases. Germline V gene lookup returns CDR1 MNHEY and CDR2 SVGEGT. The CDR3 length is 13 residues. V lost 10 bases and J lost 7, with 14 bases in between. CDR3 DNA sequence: TGTGCCACCGAGGGGGAAGGCAATTCACCCCTCCACTTT. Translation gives CATEGEGNSPLHF.

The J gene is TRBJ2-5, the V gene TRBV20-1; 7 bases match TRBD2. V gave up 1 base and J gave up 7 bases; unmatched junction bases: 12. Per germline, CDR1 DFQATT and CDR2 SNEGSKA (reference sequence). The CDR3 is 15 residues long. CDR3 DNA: TGCAGTGCTAGAGGGCAGGGAGGGGTGGCTGGGACCCAGTACTTC. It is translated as CSARGQGGVAGTQYF.

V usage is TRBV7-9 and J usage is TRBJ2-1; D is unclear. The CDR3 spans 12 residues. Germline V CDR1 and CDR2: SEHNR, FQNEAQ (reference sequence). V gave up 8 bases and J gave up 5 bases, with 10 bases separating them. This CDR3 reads CASGQENNEQFF. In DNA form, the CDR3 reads TGTGCCAGCGGCCAGGAGAACAATGAGCAGTTCTTC. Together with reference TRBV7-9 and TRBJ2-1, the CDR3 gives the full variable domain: DTGVSQNPRHKITKRGQNVTFRCDPISEHNRLYWYRQTLGQGPEFLTYFQNEAQLEKSRLLSDRFSAERPKGSFSTLEIQRTEQGDSAMYLCASGQENNEQFFGPGTRLTVL.

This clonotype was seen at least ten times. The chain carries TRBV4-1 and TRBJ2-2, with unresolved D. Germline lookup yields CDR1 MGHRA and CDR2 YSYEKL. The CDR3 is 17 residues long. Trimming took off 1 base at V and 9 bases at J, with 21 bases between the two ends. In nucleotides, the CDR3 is TGCGCCAGCAGCCAAGGCGCGGCGGCGCGGAGAGAGAGGGAGCTGTTTTTT. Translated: CASSQGAAARRERELFF.

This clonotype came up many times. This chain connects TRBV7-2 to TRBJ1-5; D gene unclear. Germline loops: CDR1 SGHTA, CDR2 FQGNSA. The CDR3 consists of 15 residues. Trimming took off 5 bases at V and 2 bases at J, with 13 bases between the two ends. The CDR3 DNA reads TGTGCCAGCAGCCTAATCGGCGGGGGCAATCAGCCCCAGCATTTT. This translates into CASSLIGGGNQPQHF.

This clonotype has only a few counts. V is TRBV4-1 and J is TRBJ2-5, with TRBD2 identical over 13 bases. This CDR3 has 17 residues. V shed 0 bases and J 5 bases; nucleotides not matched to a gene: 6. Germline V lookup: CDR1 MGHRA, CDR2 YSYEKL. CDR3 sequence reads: CASSQDLGLAGEETQYF. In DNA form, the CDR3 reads TGCGCCAGCAGCCAAGATCTAGGACTAGCGGGAGAGGAGACCCAGTACTTC.

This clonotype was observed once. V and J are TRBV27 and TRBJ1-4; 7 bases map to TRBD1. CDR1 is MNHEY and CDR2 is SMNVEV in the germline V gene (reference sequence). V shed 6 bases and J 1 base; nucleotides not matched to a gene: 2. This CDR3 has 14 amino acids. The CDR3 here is CASRRQGTNEKLFF. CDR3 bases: TGTGCCAGCAGGCGACAGGGAACTAATGAAAAACTGTTTTTT.

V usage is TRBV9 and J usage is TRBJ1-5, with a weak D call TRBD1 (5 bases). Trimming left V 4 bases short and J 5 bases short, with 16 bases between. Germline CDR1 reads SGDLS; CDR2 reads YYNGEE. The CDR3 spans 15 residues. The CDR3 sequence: CASSLRGDSYQPQHF. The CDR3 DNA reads TGTGCCAGCAGCTTGCGGGGAGACAGTTATCAGCCCCAGCATTTT.

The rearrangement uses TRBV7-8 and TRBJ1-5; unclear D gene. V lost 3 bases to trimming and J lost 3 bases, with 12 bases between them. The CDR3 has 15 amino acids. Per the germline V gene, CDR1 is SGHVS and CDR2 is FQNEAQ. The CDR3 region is CASSLGSLPNQPQHF. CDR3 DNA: TGTGCCAGCAGCTTGGGCTCGCTGCCCAATCAGCCCCAGCATTTT. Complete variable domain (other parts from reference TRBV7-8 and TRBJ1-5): GAGVSQSPRYKVAKRGQDVALRCDPISGHVSLFWYQQALGQGPEFLTYFQNEAQLDKSGLPSDRFFAERPEGSVSTLKIQRTQQEDSAVYLCASSLGSLPNQPQHFGDGTRLSIL.

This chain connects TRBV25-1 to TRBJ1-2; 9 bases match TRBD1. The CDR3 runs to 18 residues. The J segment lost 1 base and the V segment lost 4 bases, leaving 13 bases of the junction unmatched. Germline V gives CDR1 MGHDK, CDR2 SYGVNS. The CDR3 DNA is TGTGCCAGCAGTGCTAGCGATACCGGGACAGGGATTAACTATGGCTACACCTTC. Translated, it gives CASSASDTGTGINYGYTF.

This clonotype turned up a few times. The CDR3 region is CASSLVKEQYF. Written as DNA, the CDR3 is TGTGCCAGCAGCTTAGTTAAGGAGCAGTACTTC. The chain has TRBV7-2 and TRBJ2-7; D not certain. The CDR3 spans 11 residues. Germline loops: CDR1 SGHTA, CDR2 FQGNSA. V lost 1 base and J 7 bases, leaving 5 bases between the germline ends.

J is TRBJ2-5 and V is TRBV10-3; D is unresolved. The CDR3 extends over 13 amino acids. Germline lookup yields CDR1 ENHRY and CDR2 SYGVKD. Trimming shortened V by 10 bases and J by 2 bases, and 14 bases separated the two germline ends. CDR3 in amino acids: CATTSQLQETQYF. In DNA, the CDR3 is TGTGCCACGACGAGTCAGCTACAAGAGACCCAGTACTTC.

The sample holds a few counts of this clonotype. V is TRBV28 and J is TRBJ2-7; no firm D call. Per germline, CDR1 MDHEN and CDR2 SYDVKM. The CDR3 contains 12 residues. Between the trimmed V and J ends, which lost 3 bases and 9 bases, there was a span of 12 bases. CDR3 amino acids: CASSLWNRGQYF. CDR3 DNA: TGTGCCAGCAGTTTGTGGAATCGTGGGCAGTACTTC. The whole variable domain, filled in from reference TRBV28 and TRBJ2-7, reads DVKVTQSSRYLVKRTGEKVFLECVQDMDHENMFWYRQDPGLGLRLIYFSYDVKMKEKGDIPEGYSVSREKKERFSLILESASTNQTSMYLCASSLWNRGQYFGPGTRLTVT.

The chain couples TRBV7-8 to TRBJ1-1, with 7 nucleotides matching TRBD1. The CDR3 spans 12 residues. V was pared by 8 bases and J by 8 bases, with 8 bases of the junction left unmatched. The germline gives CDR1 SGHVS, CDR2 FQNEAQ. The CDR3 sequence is CASGEGAVEAFF. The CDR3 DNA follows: TGTGCCAGCGGAGAGGGGGCAGTCGAAGCTTTCTTT. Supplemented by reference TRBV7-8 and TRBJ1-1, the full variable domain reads GAGVSQSPRYKVAKRGQDVALRCDPISGHVSLFWYQQALGQGPEFLTYFQNEAQLDKSGLPSDRFFAERPEGSVSTLKIQRTQQEDSAVYLCASGEGAVEAFFGQGTRLTVV.

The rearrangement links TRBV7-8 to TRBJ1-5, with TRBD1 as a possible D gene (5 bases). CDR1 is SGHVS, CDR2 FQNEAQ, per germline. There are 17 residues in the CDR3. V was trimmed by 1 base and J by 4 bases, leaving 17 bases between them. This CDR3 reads CASSLGGPGLGNQPQHF. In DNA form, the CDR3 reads TGTGCCAGCAGCTTAGGTGGGCCAGGGCTGGGGAATCAGCCCCAGCATTTT. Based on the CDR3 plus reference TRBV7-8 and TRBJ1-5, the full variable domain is GAGVSQSPRYKVAKRGQDVALRCDPISGHVSLFWYQQALGQGPEFLTYFQNEAQLDKSGLPSDRFFAERPEGSVSTLKIQRTQQEDSAVYLCASSLGGPGLGNQPQHFGDGTRLSIL.

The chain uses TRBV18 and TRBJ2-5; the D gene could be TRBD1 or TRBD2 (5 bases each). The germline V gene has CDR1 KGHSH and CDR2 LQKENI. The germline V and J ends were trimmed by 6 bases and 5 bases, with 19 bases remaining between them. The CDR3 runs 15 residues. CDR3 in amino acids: CASSQGPGQTETQYF. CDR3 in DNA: TGTGCCAGCTCGCAGGGACCGGGGCAAACCGAGACCCAGTACTTC.

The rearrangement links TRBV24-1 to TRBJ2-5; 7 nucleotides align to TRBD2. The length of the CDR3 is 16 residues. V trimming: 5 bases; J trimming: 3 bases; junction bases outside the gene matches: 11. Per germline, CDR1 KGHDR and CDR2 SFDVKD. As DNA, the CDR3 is TGTGCCACCAGTGCCGGAGCGGGAAATGCGAAAGAGACCCAGTACTTC. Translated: CATSAGAGNAKETQYF.

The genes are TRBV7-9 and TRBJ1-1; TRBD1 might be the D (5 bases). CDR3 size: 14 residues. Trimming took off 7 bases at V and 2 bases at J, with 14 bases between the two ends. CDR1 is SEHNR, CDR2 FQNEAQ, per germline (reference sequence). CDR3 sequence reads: CASTQGAVNTEAFF. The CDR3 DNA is TGTGCCAGCACCCAAGGGGCCGTAAACACTGAAGCTTTCTTT.

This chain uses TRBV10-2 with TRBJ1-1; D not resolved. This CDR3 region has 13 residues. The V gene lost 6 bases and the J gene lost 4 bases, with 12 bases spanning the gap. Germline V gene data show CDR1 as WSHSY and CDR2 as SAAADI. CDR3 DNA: TGCGCCAGCAGGCCCGAGTGGACCACTGAAGCTTTCTTT. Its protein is CASRPEWTTEAFF.